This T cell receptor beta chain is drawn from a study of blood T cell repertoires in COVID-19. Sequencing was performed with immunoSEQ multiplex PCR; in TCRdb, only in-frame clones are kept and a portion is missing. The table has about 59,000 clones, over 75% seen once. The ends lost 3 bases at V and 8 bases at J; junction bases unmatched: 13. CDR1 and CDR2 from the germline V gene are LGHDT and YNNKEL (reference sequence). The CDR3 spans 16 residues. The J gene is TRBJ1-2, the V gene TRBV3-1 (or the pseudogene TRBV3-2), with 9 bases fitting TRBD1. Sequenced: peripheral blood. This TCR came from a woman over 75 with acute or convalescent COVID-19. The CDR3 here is CASSQVNRGRGGGYTF. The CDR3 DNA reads TGTGCCAGCAGCCAGGTTAACAGGGGGCGCGGGGGAGGCTACACCTTC.